Below are 3 T cell receptor beta chains sequenced from a single sample in a study of Ad26.COV2.S vaccination and SARS-CoV-2 variants. Produced via immunoSEQ multiplex PCR; TCRdb's table is partial and in-frame only. The sample shows fewer than 400,000 clones, around four fifths of them seen only once. Treatment meaning: roughly 19 received Ad26.COV2.S at low or high dose, single or two shots; several received placebo; per-sample allocation not given. Vaccine and placebo recipients were sampled on day 63 after the first injection. The sample in question was peripheral blood, obtained in a trial of Ad26.COV2.S vaccine versus placebo. The receptors stem from a person aged 18-60 years who received the Ad26.COV2.S COVID-19 vaccine or a placebo.

The chain has TRBV28 and TRBJ2-7, with 7 bases that match TRBD1. This CDR3 contains 13 residues. Losses at the gene ends were 4 bases for V and 4 bases for J; bases not matched to a gene: 4. The germline V gene encodes CDR1 MDHEN and CDR2 SYDVKM. In DNA form, the CDR3 reads TGTGCCAGCAGTTCGGACAGGACTTACGAGCAGTACTTC. It is translated as CASSSDRTYEQYF. The complete variable domain, with remaining parts taken from reference TRBV28 and TRBJ2-7, reads DVKVTQSSRYLVKRTGEKVFLECVQDMDHENMFWYRQDPGLGLRLIYFSYDVKMKEKGDIPEGYSVSREKKERFSLILESASTNQTSMYLCASSSDRTYEQYFGPGTRLTVT.

This clone was seen only once. V is TRBV28 and J is TRBJ1-5; 7 positions match TRBD1. Germline CDR1 reads MDHEN; CDR2 reads SYDVKM. The CDR3 is 13 residues long. With 6 bases clipped from V and 8 bases from J, the junction kept 7 bases outside the gene matches. The CDR3 DNA reads TGTGCCAGCAGGGAACAGGGGAATAAGCCCCAGCATTTT. Residues: CASREQGNKPQHF.

The CDR3 DNA reads as TGTGCCAGCAGCTCACAAGCAACTAATGAAAAACTGTTTTTT. Translated: CASSSQATNEKLFF. The chain carries TRBV5-4 and TRBJ1-4; D not resolved. The CDR3 spans 14 residues. Germline CDR1 SGHNT, CDR2 YYREEE (reference sequence). The V and J ends lost 3 bases and 0 bases respectively, with 6 bases between them. Combining the CDR3 with reference TRBV5-4 and TRBJ1-4 gives the whole variable domain ETGVTQSPTHLIKTRGQQVTLRCSSQSGHNTVSWYQQALGQGPQFIFQYYREEENGRGNFPPRFSGLQFPNYSSELNVNALELDDSALYLCASSSQATNEKLFFGSGTQLSVL.